A single sample gave rise to the 2 T cell receptor beta chains below, sequenced in a study of blood T cell repertoires in COVID-19. Profiled with immunoSEQ multiplex PCR; TCRdb holds only in-frame clones, not every one. This sample carries around 46,000 clones, 80% to 85% of them seen once, and the ten largest clones take around three fifths. Input material: peripheral blood. These TCRs come from a man aged 65 to 85 with acute or convalescent COVID-19.

This clone was seen only a few times. The V gene is TRBV4-2, the J gene TRBJ1-5, with D perhaps matching TRBD1 (5 bases). V was shortened by 0 bases and J by 7 bases, with 10 bases between the two germline ends. Germline assignment: CDR1 LGHNA and CDR2 YNFKEQ. There are 14 residues in the CDR3. For the CDR3, the DNA is TGTGCCAGCAGCCAAGACAGGTCAGGGCAGCCCCAGCATTTT. Translated, it gives CASSQDRSGQPQHF.

The genes are TRBV3-1 (or the pseudogene TRBV3-2) and TRBJ2-3; 7 bases agree with TRBD2. Germline CDR1 reads LGHDT; CDR2 reads YNNKEL (reference sequence). Trimming cost V 5 bases and J 6 bases; bases outside gene matches: 8. This CDR3 region has 14 residues. CDR3 sequence: CASSGLTSKDTQYF. The CDR3 nucleotides read TGTGCCAGCAGCGGTTTGACTAGCAAGGATACGCAGTATTTT.